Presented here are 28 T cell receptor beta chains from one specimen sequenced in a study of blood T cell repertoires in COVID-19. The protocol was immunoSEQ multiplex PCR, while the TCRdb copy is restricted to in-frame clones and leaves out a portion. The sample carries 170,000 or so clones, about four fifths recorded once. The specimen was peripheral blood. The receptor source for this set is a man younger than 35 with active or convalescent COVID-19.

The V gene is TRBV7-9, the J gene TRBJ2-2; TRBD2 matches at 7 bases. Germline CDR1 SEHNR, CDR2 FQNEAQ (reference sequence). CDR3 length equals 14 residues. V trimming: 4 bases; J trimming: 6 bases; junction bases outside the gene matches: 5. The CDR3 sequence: CASSSAGDSGELFF. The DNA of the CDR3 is TGTGCCAGCAGCTCGGCGGGAGATTCCGGGGAGCTGTTTTTT.

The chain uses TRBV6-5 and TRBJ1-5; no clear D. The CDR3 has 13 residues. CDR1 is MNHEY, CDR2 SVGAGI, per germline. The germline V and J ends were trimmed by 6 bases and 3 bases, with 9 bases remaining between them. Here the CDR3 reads CASRGDLNQPQHF. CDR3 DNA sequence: TGTGCCAGCAGGGGAGACCTCAATCAGCCCCAGCATTTT.

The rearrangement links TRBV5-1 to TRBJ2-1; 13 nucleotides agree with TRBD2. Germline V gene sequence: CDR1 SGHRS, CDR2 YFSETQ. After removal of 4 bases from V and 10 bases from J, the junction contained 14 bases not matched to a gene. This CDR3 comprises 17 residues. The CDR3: CASSPSPTGTSGEEQFF. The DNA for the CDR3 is TGCGCCAGCAGCCCCTCCCCGACCGGGACTAGCGGGGAGGAGCAGTTCTTC.

CDR3 amino acids: CASSRLAGAGDTQYF. In DNA form, the CDR3 reads TGTGCCAGCAGCCGCCTCGCGGGGGCTGGAGATACGCAGTATTTT. The chain combines TRBV5-5 with TRBJ2-3, with D possibly being TRBD2 (7 bases). V lost 4 bases to trimming and J lost 5 bases, with 17 bases between them. Germline V lookup: CDR1 SGHKS, CDR2 YYEKEE (reference sequence). This CDR3 is built from 15 residues.

The chain's CDR3 is CASKRSSQGSGGYTF. In DNA, the CDR3 is TGTGCCAGCAAAAGATCCTCACAGGGGTCAGGAGGCTACACCTTC. This sequence joins TRBV28 and TRBJ1-2; 7 bases agree with TRBD1. CDR1 is MDHEN, CDR2 SYDVKM, per germline. With V trimmed by 7 bases and J by 8 bases, 16 bases remained unmatched. The CDR3 spans 15 residues.

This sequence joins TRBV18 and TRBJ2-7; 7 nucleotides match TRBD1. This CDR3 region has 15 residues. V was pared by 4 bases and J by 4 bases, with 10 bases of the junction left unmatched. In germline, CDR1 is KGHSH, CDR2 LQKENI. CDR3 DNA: TGTGCCAGCTCACACTGGGGACAGAAGGAGTACGAGCAGTACTTC. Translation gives CASSHWGQKEYEQYF.

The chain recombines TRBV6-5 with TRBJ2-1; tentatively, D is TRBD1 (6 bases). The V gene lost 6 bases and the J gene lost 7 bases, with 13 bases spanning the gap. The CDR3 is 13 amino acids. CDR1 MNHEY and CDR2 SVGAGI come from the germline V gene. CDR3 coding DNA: TGTGCCAGCAGCAACCCAAGGGGGAATGAGCAGTTCTTC. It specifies CASSNPRGNEQFF.

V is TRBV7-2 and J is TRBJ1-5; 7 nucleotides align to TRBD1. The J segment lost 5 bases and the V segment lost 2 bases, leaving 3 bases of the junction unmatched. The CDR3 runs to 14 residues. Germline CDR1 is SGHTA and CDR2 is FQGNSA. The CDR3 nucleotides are TGTGCCAGCAGCTTATCAGGGGGTGATCAGCCCCAGCATTTT. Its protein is CASSLSGGDQPQHF.

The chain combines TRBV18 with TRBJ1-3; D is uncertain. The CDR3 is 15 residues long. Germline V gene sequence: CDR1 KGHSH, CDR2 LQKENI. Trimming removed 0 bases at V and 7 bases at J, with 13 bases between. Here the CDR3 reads CASSPPADLENTIYF. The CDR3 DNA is TGTGCCAGCTCACCACCGGCAGACCTGGAGAACACCATATATTTT.

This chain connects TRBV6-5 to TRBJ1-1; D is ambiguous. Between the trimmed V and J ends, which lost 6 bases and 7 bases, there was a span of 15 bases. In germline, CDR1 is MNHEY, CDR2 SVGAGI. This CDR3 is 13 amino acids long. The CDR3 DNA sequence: TGTGCCAGCAGCCGGGTCCCAGAGCGTGAAGCTTTCTTT. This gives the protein CASSRVPEREAFF.

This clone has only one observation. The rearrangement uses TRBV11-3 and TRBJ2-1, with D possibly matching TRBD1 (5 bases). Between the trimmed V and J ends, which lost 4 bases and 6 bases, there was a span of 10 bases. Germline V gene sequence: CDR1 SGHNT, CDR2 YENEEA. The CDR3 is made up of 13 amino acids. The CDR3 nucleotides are TGTGCCAGCAGCTCCGGCAGGGCCAATGAGCAGTTCTTC. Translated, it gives CASSSGRANEQFF.

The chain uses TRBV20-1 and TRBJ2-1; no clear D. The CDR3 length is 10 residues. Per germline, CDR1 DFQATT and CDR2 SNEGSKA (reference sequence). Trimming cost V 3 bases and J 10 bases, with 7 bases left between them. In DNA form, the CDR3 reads TGCAGTGCTAGGAATGCGGAGCAGTTCTTC. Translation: CSARNAEQFF.

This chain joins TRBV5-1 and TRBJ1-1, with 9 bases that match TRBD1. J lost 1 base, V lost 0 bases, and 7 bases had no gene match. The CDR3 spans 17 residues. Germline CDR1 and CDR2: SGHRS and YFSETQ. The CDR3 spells CASSLAPGQGPNTEAFF. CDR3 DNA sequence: TGCGCCAGCAGCTTGGCTCCGGGACAGGGTCCGAACACTGAAGCTTTCTTT.

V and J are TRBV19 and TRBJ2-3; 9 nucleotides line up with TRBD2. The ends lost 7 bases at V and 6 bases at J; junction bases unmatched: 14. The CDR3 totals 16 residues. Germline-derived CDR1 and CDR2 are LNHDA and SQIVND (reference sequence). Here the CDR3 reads CASIAGAGGGLDTQYF. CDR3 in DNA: TGTGCCAGTATAGCGGGAGCGGGGGGTGGATTGGATACGCAGTATTTT.

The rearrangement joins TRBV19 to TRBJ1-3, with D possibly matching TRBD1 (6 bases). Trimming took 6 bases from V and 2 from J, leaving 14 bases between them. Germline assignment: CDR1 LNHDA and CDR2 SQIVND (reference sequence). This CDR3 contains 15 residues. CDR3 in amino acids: CASRTGHQTGNTIYF. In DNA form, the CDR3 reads TGTGCCAGTAGGACGGGACACCAGACTGGAAACACCATATATTTT.

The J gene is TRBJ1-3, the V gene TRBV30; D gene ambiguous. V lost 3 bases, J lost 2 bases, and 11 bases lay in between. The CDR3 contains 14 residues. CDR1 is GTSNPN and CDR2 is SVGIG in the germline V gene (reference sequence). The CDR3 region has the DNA TGTGCCTGGAGCCCGTTGGCAGCTGGAAACACCATATATTTT. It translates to CAWSPLAAGNTIYF.

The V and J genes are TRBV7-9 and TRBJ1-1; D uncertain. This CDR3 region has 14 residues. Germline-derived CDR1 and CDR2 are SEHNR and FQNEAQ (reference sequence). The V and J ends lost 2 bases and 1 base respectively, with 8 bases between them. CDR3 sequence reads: CASSLLSGNTEAFF. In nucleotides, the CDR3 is TGTGCCAGCAGCTTACTGAGCGGGAACACTGAAGCTTTCTTT.

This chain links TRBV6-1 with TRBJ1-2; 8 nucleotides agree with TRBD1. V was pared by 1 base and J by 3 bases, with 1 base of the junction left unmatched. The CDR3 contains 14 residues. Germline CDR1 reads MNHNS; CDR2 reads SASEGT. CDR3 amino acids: CASSEVTGDYGYTF. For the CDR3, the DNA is TGTGCCAGCAGTGAAGTGACAGGGGACTATGGCTACACCTTC.

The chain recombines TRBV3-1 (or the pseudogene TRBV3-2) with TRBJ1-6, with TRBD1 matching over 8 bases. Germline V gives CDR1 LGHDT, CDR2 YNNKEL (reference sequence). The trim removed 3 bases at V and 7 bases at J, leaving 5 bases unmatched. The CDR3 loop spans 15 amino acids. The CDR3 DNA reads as TGTGCCAGCAGCCACGGGACAGGTGGAAATTCACCCCTCCACTTT. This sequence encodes CASSHGTGGNSPLHF.

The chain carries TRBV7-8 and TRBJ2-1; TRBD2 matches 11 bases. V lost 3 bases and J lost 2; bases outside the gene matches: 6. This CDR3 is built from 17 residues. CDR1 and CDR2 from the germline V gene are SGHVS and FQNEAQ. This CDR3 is CASSLQVAGGPYNEQFF. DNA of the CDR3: TGTGCCAGCAGCTTGCAGGTAGCGGGAGGGCCCTACAATGAGCAGTTCTTC. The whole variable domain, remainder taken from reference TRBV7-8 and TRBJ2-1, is GAGVSQSPRYKVAKRGQDVALRCDPISGHVSLFWYQQALGQGPEFLTYFQNEAQLDKSGLPSDRFFAERPEGSVSTLKIQRTQQEDSAVYLCASSLQVAGGPYNEQFFGPGTRLTVL.

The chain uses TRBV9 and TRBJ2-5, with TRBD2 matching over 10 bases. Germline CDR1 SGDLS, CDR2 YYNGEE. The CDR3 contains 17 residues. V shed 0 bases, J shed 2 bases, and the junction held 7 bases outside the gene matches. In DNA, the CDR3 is TGTGCCAGCAGCGTAGCTCCGAGAGCGGGAGGGCAAGAGACCCAGTACTTC. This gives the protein CASSVAPRAGGQETQYF.

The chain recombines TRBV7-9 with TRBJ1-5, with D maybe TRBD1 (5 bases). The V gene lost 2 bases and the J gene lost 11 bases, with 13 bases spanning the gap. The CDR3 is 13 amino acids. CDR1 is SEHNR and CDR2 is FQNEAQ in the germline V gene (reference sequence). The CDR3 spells CASSLSDWDSQHF. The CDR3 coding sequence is TGTGCCAGCAGCTTATCCGACTGGGACTCCCAGCATTTT. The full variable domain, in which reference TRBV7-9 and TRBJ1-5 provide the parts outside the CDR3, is DTGVSQNPRHKITKRGQNVTFRCDPISEHNRLYWYRQTLGQGPEFLTYFQNEAQLEKSRLLSDRFSAERPKGSFSTLEIQRTEQGDSAMYLCASSLSDWDSQHFGDGTRLSIL.

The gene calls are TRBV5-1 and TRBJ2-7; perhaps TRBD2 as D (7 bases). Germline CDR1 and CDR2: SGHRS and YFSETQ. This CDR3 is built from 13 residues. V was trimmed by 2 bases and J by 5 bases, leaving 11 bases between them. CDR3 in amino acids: CASSLGGANEQYF. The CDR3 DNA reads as TGCGCCAGCAGCTTAGGGGGGGCCAACGAGCAGTACTTC.

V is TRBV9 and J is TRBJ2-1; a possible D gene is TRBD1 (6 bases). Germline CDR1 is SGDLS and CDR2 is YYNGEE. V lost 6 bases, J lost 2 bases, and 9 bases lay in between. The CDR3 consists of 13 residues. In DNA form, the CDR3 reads TGTGCCAGCAACCGGGACACCTACAATGAGCAGTTCTTC. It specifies CASNRDTYNEQFF.

CDR3 protein: CASSLAEADSSYEQYF. CDR3 nucleotide sequence: TGTGCCAGCAGCTTAGCGGAGGCGGATAGCTCCTACGAGCAGTACTTC. J is TRBJ2-7 and V is TRBV11-2; D possibly corresponds to TRBD2 (5 bases). CDR1 and CDR2 (germline): SGHAT, FQNNGV. With 1 base removed from V and 0 bases from J, the gap between germline ends came to 13 bases. This CDR3 comprises 16 residues.

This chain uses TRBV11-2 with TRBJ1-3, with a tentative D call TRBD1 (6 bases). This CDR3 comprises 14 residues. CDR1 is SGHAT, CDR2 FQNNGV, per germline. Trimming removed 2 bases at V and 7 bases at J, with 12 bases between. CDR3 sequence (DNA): TGTGCCAGCAGCTTAAACAGGGATTCGAACACCATATATTTT. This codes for CASSLNRDSNTIYF.

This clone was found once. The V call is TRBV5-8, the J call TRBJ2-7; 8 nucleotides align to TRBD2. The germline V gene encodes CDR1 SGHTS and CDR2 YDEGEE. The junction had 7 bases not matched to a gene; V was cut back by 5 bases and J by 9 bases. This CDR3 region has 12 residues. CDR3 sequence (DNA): TGTGCCAGCAGTTATAGCGGGGTTGCGCAGTACTTC. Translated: CASSYSGVAQYF.

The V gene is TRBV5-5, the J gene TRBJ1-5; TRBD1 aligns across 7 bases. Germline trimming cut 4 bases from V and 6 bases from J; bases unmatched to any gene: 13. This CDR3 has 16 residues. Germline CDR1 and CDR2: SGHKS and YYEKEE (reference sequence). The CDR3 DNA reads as TGTGCCAGCAGCCGTGAACCCGGGACAGTCAGTCAGCCCCAGCATTTT. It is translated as CASSREPGTVSQPQHF. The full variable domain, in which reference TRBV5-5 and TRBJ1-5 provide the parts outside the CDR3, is DAGVTQSPTHLIKTRGQQVTLRCSPISGHKSVSWYQQVLGQGPQFIFQYYEKEERGRGNFPDRFSARQFPNYSSELNVNALLLGDSALYLCASSREPGTVSQPQHFGDGTRLSIL.